The 19 T cell receptor beta chains presented below share a single source sample, sequenced in a study of cytomegalovirus exposure and HLA in healthy donors. The data were produced by immunoSEQ multiplex PCR, yet TCRdb's version contains in-frame clones alone and is incomplete. The data show over 110,000 clones, 85% to 90% seen once. The specimen was PBMCs. The source of these receptors is a man aged 18 to 30 in good health and CMV-seropositive.

The V call is TRBV5-1, the J call TRBJ2-7; 8 positions agree with TRBD2. V gave up 3 bases and J gave up 3 bases; unmatched junction bases: 14. CDR3 length: 17 residues. Germline CDR1 and CDR2: SGHRS and YFSETQ. Here the CDR3 reads CASSWPKGAGANYEQYF. CDR3 sequence (DNA): TGCGCCAGCAGCTGGCCCAAGGGAGCGGGGGCTAACTACGAGCAGTACTTC.

The V call is TRBV28, the J call TRBJ1-5, with D perhaps matching TRBD1 (5 bases). The CDR3 is 15 amino acids. V dropped 6 bases and J dropped 1 base, with 13 bases sitting between them. Germline V lookup: CDR1 MDHEN, CDR2 SYDVKM. The CDR3, as DNA: TGTGCCAGCAGCAATACGGGGGGAAGCAATCAGCCCCAGCATTTT. As protein: CASSNTGGSNQPQHF.

This clone was picked up one time. V usage is TRBV4-2 and J usage is TRBJ2-7, with 13 bases lining up with TRBD2. The length of the CDR3 is 16 residues. V shed 0 bases, J shed 2 bases, and the junction held 1 base outside the gene matches. The germline V gene encodes CDR1 LGHNA and CDR2 YNFKEQ. CDR3: CASSQDGTSGTYEQYF. In DNA, the CDR3 is TGTGCCAGCAGCCAAGATGGGACTAGCGGGACCTACGAGCAGTACTTC.

The chain couples TRBV6-6 to TRBJ2-1, with D maybe TRBD1 (5 bases). V was cut by 6 bases and J by 0 bases, with 15 bases left in between. CDR3 size: 16 residues. Per the germline V gene, CDR1 is MNHNY and CDR2 is SVGAGI (reference sequence). The CDR3 spells CASSPPPGHSYNEQFF. The CDR3 DNA reads as TGTGCCAGCAGCCCTCCCCCAGGGCACTCCTACAATGAGCAGTTCTTC.

The gene calls are TRBV6-5 and TRBJ2-3; 9 nucleotides line up with TRBD1. With 5 bases clipped from V and 3 bases from J, the junction kept 3 bases outside the gene matches. There are 14 residues in the CDR3. Germline CDR1 reads MNHEY; CDR2 reads SVGAGI. The CDR3 coding sequence is TGTGCCAGCAGTCTCGGACAGGGGACAGATACGCAGTATTTT. Translated, it gives CASSLGQGTDTQYF.

The chain combines TRBV2 with TRBJ1-6; no firm D call. Trimming stripped 4 bases from V and 6 bases from J, with 7 bases between. The germline V gene has CDR1 SNHLY and CDR2 FYNNEI. The CDR3 totals 13 residues. The CDR3 protein is CASSAEFNSPLHF. The CDR3, as DNA: TGTGCCAGCAGTGCAGAATTTAATTCACCCCTCCACTTT.

The chain uses TRBV5-4 and TRBJ1-1; unclear D gene. The CDR3 runs to 14 residues. V was clipped by 4 bases and J by 6 bases, with 16 bases between them. The germline CDR1 and CDR2 sequences are SGHNT and YYREEE (reference sequence). CDR3 sequence (DNA): TGTGCCAGCAGCCTCCCCCTGGAGGCGTCTGAAGCTTTCTTT. Protein product: CASSLPLEASEAFF. Supplemented by reference TRBV5-4 and TRBJ1-1, the full variable domain reads ETGVTQSPTHLIKTRGQQVTLRCSSQSGHNTVSWYQQALGQGPQFIFQYYREEENGRGNFPPRFSGLQFPNYSSELNVNALELDDSALYLCASSLPLEASEAFFGQGTRLTVV.

This sequence joins TRBV19 and TRBJ2-6; the D is unclear. The V gene lost 3 bases and the J gene lost 0 bases, with 3 bases spanning the gap. The CDR3 length is 14 residues. Looked up from germline, CDR1 is LNHDA and CDR2 is SQIVND (reference sequence). CDR3 bases: TGTGCCAGTAGTATCTACTCTGGGGCCAACGTCCTGACTTTC. Translation: CASSIYSGANVLTF.

The genes are TRBV6-5 and TRBJ2-7; 8 nucleotides line up with TRBD1. The CDR3 loop spans 15 amino acids. Germline V gene sequence: CDR1 MNHEY, CDR2 SVGAGI. With V trimmed by 2 bases and J by 5 bases, 8 bases remained unmatched. The CDR3 sequence: CASSYGGTGSHEQYF. The CDR3 DNA reads as TGTGCCAGCAGTTACGGGGGGACAGGTTCTCACGAGCAGTACTTC.

V and J are TRBV6-9 and TRBJ2-7; TRBD2 is a possible D gene (6 bases). V lost 5 bases and J lost 7, with 18 bases in between. CDR3 length: 14 residues. CDR1 and CDR2 from the germline V gene are MNHGY and SVAAGI. CDR3 DNA: TGTGCCAGCAGTACTATAGACGCCGGGACTGAGCAGTACTTC. Its protein product is CASSTIDAGTEQYF.

V is TRBV5-6 and J is TRBJ1-2, with a possible D match to TRBD1 (6 bases). The length of the CDR3 is 16 residues. Trimming removed 0 bases at V and 8 bases at J, with 20 bases between. Germline V gene data show CDR1 as SGHDT and CDR2 as YYEEEE. CDR3: CASSLGAPGQGPGYTF. CDR3 DNA: TGTGCCAGCAGCTTGGGGGCGCCGGGACAAGGGCCAGGCTACACCTTC.

Here the CDR3 reads CATSRERRGNEQYF. The DNA for the CDR3 is TGTGCCACCAGCAGAGAACGGCGGGGAAACGAGCAGTACTTC. V gene TRBV15 combines with J gene TRBJ2-7; a possible D gene is TRBD2 (6 bases). CDR1 is LNHNV and CDR2 is YYDKDF in the germline V gene (reference sequence). The V gene lost 0 bases and the J gene lost 5 bases, with 11 bases spanning the gap. There are 14 residues in the CDR3.

The chain employs TRBV25-1 and TRBJ1-1; a weak D match, TRBD1 (5 bases). The CDR3 is 17 amino acids. Looked up from germline, CDR1 is MGHDK and CDR2 is SYGVNS. Trimming removed 3 bases at V and 2 bases at J, with 19 bases between. The DNA for the CDR3 is TGTGCCAGCAGTGACCCGGGCGGGGGAATTGATAACACTGAAGCTTTCTTT. It translates to CASSDPGGGIDNTEAFF. The variable domain in full, completed from reference TRBV25-1 and TRBJ1-1, reads EADIYQTPRYLVIGTGKKITLECSQTMGHDKMYWYQQDPGMELHLIHYSYGVNSTEKGDLSSESTVSRIRTEHFPLTLESARPSHTSQYLCASSDPGGGIDNTEAFFGQGTRLTVV.

J is TRBJ2-1 and V is TRBV6-5, with 7 bases aligning to TRBD1. The CDR3 length is 13 residues. J lost 5 bases, V lost 6 bases, and 4 bases had no gene match. Germline V gene lookup returns CDR1 MNHEY and CDR2 SVGAGI. Written as DNA, the CDR3 is TGTGCCAGCAGCCCCGGGACAGACAATGAGCAGTTCTTC. It translates to CASSPGTDNEQFF.

This sequence joins TRBV7-8 and TRBJ2-5; 9 positions agree with TRBD2. This CDR3 is built from 15 residues. V was clipped by 2 bases and J by 2 bases; unmatched bases: 3. Germline values: CDR1 SGHVS, CDR2 FQNEAQ. As DNA, the CDR3 is TGTGCCAGCAGCTTACCAGCGGGGGGACAAGAGACCCAGTACTTC. It yields the protein CASSLPAGGQETQYF.

The chain employs TRBV10-1 and TRBJ1-1; the D is unclear. Germline lookup yields CDR1 WNHNN and CDR2 SYGVQD (reference sequence). The germline V and J ends were trimmed by 6 bases and 0 bases, with 14 bases remaining between them. The CDR3 spans 15 residues. CDR3 residues: CASRKREILNTEAFF. CDR3 coding DNA: TGCGCCAGCAGAAAACGGGAAATTTTGAACACTGAAGCTTTCTTT.

This clone was picked up a small number of times. V gene TRBV6-5 combines with J gene TRBJ2-7, with D maybe TRBD2 (6 bases). CDR3 length equals 12 residues. CDR1 is MNHEY and CDR2 is SVGAGI in the germline V gene. Trimming removed 5 bases at V and 4 bases at J, with 9 bases between. This CDR3 is CASSPEGYEQYF. In DNA, the CDR3 is TGTGCCAGCAGTCCGGAGGGTTACGAGCAGTACTTC.

V is TRBV19 and J is TRBJ1-5; no definite D call. The V end was cut by 5 bases, the J end by 5 bases, with 13 bases between. This CDR3 contains 14 residues. The germline CDR1 and CDR2 sequences are LNHDA and SQIVND (reference sequence). The CDR3 spells CASSFLQTYQPQHF. CDR3 sequence (DNA): TGTGCCAGTAGTTTTCTGCAAACTTATCAGCCCCAGCATTTT.

The J gene is TRBJ1-5, the V gene TRBV10-3; no firm D call. The CDR3 extends over 15 amino acids. Germline V gene data show CDR1 as ENHRY and CDR2 as SYGVKD. Trimming shortened V by 0 bases and J by 5 bases, and 11 bases separated the two germline ends. The CDR3 DNA reads TGTGCCATCAGTGAGTCGGTGTTGGCGGATCAGCCCCAGCATTTT. Its translation is CAISESVLADQPQHF.